This T cell receptor (beta chain) was obtained from a study of blood T cell repertoires in COVID-19. Study as a whole: There were acute and convalescent COVID-19 samples, and they came from the United States, Italy and Spain. In each case, the material was cDNA or gDNA derived from T cells, B-cell-depleted T cells, or PBMCs.

Methods used by the authors: Amplified reference gene primers provided the basis for estimating nucleated cell counts. This table comes from immunoSEQ multiplex PCR, and its TCRdb copy is limited to in-frame clones, with some not included. From that table come the V and J calls and clone size; the DNA was used to work out D and trimming. The sample contains under 120,000 clones, around 84% of which appear only once. This CDR3 has 16 amino acids. J lost 9 bases, V lost 5 bases, and 14 bases had no gene match. Germline CDR1 SGHRS, CDR2 YFSETQ. Sequencing was carried out using peripheral blood. The V call is TRBV5-1, the J call TRBJ2-1; 10 nucleotides line up with TRBD1. This clonotype was sampled from a human donor in a cohort sampled during active COVID-19. CDR3 nucleotide sequence: TGCGCCAGCAGGTCAGCTCCGGGACAGGGGTTTGGTGAGCAGTTCTTC. Translated: CASRSAPGQGFGEQFF.